This T cell receptor beta chain was found in a study of cytomegalovirus exposure and HLA in healthy donors. The PCR ran on 60 Vbeta and 13 Jbeta primers. Per the original methods: Around 76 million unique TCR beta chains, roughly 10 million shared, were counted in a later analysis. Using immunoSEQ multiplex PCR, the repertoire was profiled, and TCRdb retains in-frame clones only, with some absent. D and trimming come from the DNA, and the V and J calls and clone size come from that table. The specimen's table records 100,000 to 150,000 clones. Study-wide points: Presence/absence analysis assumed near-uniform sequencing depth across donors. The study recorded over 150 TCR beta chains that were cytomegalovirus-associated.

Note on this clone: Its antigen is still unknown.

The specimen was PBMCs. The sequence was collected from a man younger than 35 in good health and CMV-seronegative.

CDR3 in DNA: TGTGCCAGCAGCTCGACAGGAGGTAATGAAAAACTGTTTTTT. This codes for CASSSTGGNEKLFF. The rearrangement uses TRBV7-2 and TRBJ1-4, with D perhaps matching TRBD1 (6 bases). Between the trimmed V and J ends, which lost 4 bases and 4 bases, there was a span of 10 bases. Germline assignment: CDR1 SGHTA and CDR2 FQGNSA. The CDR3 contains 14 residues.